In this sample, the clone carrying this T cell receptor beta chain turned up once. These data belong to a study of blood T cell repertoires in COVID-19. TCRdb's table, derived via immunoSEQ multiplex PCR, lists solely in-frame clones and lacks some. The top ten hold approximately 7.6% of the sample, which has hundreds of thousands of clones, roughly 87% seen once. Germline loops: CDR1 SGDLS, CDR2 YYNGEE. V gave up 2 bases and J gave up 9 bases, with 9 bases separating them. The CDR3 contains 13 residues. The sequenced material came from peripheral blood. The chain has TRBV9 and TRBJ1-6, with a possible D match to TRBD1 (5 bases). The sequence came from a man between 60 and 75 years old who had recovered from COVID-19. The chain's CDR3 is CASSVRGGSPLHF. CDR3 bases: TGTGCCAGCAGCGTTAGGGGTGGTTCACCCCTCCACTTT.